The 24 T cell receptor beta chains listed next were all sequenced from one sample in a study of cytomegalovirus exposure and HLA in healthy donors. PCR used 60 Vbeta primers and 13 Jbeta primers. Method: immunoSEQ multiplex PCR; TCRdb's copy keeps in-frame clones and lacks some. The table records approximately 140,000 clones, about four fifths of them present only once. Sequenced input: PBMCs. These receptors originate from a man between 45 and 60 years old in good health and CMV-seropositive.

As regards this clone: The junction shows a germline mismatch at one end, possibly a read error. The rearrangement uses TRBV7-9 and TRBJ2-5; perhaps TRBD2 as D (6 bases). The CDR3 is made up of 15 amino acids. The germline V gene encodes CDR1 SEHNR and CDR2 FQNEAQ (reference sequence). CDR3: CSSSLTIGSDETQYF. The CDR3 DNA reads TGTTCCAGCAGCTTGACAATCGGGAGCGATGAGACCCAGTACTTC. The variable domain in full, completed from reference TRBV7-9 and TRBJ2-5, reads DTGVSQNPRHKITKRGQNVTFRCDPISEHNRLYWYRQTLGQGPEFLTYFQNEAQLEKSRLLSDRFSAERPKGSFSTLEIQRTEQGDSAMYLCSSSLTIGSDETQYFGPGTRLLVL.

This clone was observed a few times. V gene TRBV5-6 combines with J gene TRBJ2-1; no clear D. Germline CDR1 reads SGHDT; CDR2 reads YYEEEE. The germline V and J ends were trimmed by 4 bases and 10 bases, with 9 bases remaining between them. The CDR3 is made up of 11 amino acids. The CDR3, as DNA: TGTGCCAGCAGCGGAGCTTGGGAGCAGTTCTTC. Translated: CASSGAWEQFF.

The table lists this clone with a few counts. The genes are TRBV19 and TRBJ1-1, with 9 bases matching TRBD1. The CDR3 runs 13 residues. Trimming at V came to 6 bases and at J to 5 bases, leaving 4 bases not matched to a gene. CDR1 and CDR2 from the germline V gene are LNHDA and SQIVND (reference sequence). The CDR3 protein is CASRRTGATEAFF. CDR3 DNA sequence: TGTGCCAGTAGACGGACAGGGGCGACTGAAGCTTTCTTT.

The chain has TRBV5-6 and TRBJ2-5, with TRBD2 identical over 8 bases. Germline values: CDR1 SGHDT, CDR2 YYEEEE. V was clipped by 3 bases and J by 4 bases; unmatched bases: 11. The CDR3 totals 16 residues. In nucleotides, the CDR3 is TGTGCCAGCAGCTCCGGGGGGGTCAGACTACGAGAGACCCAGTACTTC. As protein: CASSSGGVRLRETQYF.

Here the CDR3 reads CASSLWGEASSYNEQFF. For the CDR3, the DNA is TGTGCCAGCAGCTTATGGGGGGAGGCAAGCTCCTACAATGAGCAGTTCTTC. V is TRBV7-8 and J is TRBJ2-1; D may be TRBD2 (6 bases). The CDR3 spans 17 residues. Trimming pared 2 bases from V and 0 bases from J, leaving 14 bases between. CDR1 is SGHVS, CDR2 FQNEAQ, per germline.

This chain links TRBV10-3 with TRBJ1-1, with a tentative D call TRBD1 (5 bases). V was trimmed by 1 base and J by 0 bases, leaving 9 bases between them. CDR1 and CDR2 from the germline V gene are ENHRY and SYGVKD. The CDR3 consists of 15 residues. The DNA of the CDR3 is TGTGCCATCAGTGAGTACACAGGAATGAACACTGAAGCTTTCTTT. Translating it yields CAISEYTGMNTEAFF.

The chain couples TRBV18 to TRBJ1-4; 7 nucleotides align to TRBD1. The CDR3 runs to 14 residues. The V segment lost 2 bases and the J segment 5 bases; nucleotides outside the gene matches: 2. CDR1 is KGHSH and CDR2 is LQKENI in the germline V gene. The CDR3 reads CASSPGTENEKLFF. DNA of the CDR3: TGTGCCAGCTCACCAGGGACAGAGAATGAAAAACTGTTTTTT. Complete variable domain (other parts from reference TRBV18 and TRBJ1-4): NAGVMQNPRHLVRRRGQEARLRCSPMKGHSHVYWYRQLPEEGLKFMVYLQKENIIDESGMPKERFSAEFPKEGPSILRIQQVVRGDSAAYFCASSPGTENEKLFFGSGTQLSVL.

The sample holds a few counts of this clone. The genes are TRBV2 and TRBJ2-2; D perhaps matches TRBD1 (5 bases). The length of the CDR3 is 13 residues. The ends were cut back, 3 bases at V and 5 bases at J, with 7 bases in the middle. Germline V gene sequence: CDR1 SNHLY, CDR2 FYNNEI. CDR3 sequence reads: CASSDKGTGELFF. In DNA, the CDR3 is TGTGCCAGCAGTGACAAGGGGACCGGGGAGCTGTTTTTT.

V and J are TRBV11-2 and TRBJ2-7, with D possibly matching TRBD2 (6 bases). The length of the CDR3 is 16 residues. Trimming removed 5 bases from V and 3 bases from J, with 20 bases in between. Germline V CDR1 and CDR2: SGHAT, FQNNGV. This CDR3 reads CASSLRGRDAFYEQYF. The CDR3 DNA follows: TGTGCCAGCAGCCTCCGCGGGCGGGACGCTTTCTACGAGCAGTACTTC.

In its sample, this clone was seen a few times. The V and J genes are TRBV28 and TRBJ1-3; D may be TRBD1 (5 bases). The CDR3 sequence is 15 residues long. CDR1 and CDR2 (germline): MDHEN, SYDVKM. The V gene lost 5 bases and the J gene lost 7 bases, with 18 bases spanning the gap. The CDR3 DNA reads as TGTGCCAGCAGTCCCGACCGGGGGTTCTTCAACACCATATATTTT. As protein: CASSPDRGFFNTIYF.

On this clone: Compared with germline, one end of the junction differs, possibly owing to a read error. This chain connects TRBV7-9 to TRBJ2-7; D is possibly TRBD1 (5 bases). Per germline, CDR1 SEHNR and CDR2 FQNEAQ (reference sequence). The CDR3 is 16 residues long. The CDR3: CSSSYDPGPSSREQYF. CDR3 coding DNA: TGTTCCAGCAGCTACGATCCAGGGCCTTCCAGTCGTGAGCAGTACTTC.

Concerning this clone itself: The junction and the germline gene differ at one end; a read error may be behind it. V is TRBV11-3 and J is TRBJ2-1; 11 bases are a match to TRBD2. Germline loops: CDR1 SGHNT, CDR2 YENEEA. CDR3 size: 15 residues. The CDR3 sequence: CANSSGLADYNEQFF. In DNA form, the CDR3 reads TGTGCCAACAGCTCGGGACTAGCGGACTACAATGAGCAGTTCTTC.

This clone was observed a single time. The chain has TRBV19 and TRBJ2-7; tentative D call: TRBD1 (6 bases). This CDR3 spans 15 amino acids. Trimming shortened V by 6 bases and J by 0 bases, and 15 bases separated the two germline ends. The germline V gene encodes CDR1 LNHDA and CDR2 SQIVND (reference sequence). CDR3 in amino acids: CASRSGHHPSYEQYF. In DNA form, the CDR3 reads TGTGCCAGTAGGTCGGGACACCACCCCTCCTACGAGCAGTACTTC.

V usage is TRBV5-1 and J usage is TRBJ2-2; 9 bases line up with TRBD2. V shed 6 bases, J shed 2 bases, and the junction held 5 bases outside the gene matches. The CDR3 has 15 residues. Germline V gives CDR1 SGHRS, CDR2 YFSETQ. CDR3 amino acids: CASTSGRSNTGELFF. The CDR3 DNA reads TGCGCCAGCACCAGCGGGAGGTCTAACACCGGGGAGCTGTTTTTT.

The V call is TRBV11-2, the J call TRBJ1-3, with D unresolved. Trimming took off 0 bases at V and 2 bases at J, with 8 bases between the two ends. The CDR3 contains 15 residues. CDR1 SGHAT and CDR2 FQNNGV come from the germline V gene. The CDR3 sequence: CASSLDPGAGNTIYF. CDR3 DNA: TGTGCCAGCAGCTTAGACCCCGGGGCTGGAAACACCATATATTTT.

The J gene is TRBJ1-4, the V gene TRBV28; the D gene is possibly TRBD1 (6 bases). The CDR3 runs to 21 residues. Germline V lookup: CDR1 MDHEN, CDR2 SYDVKM. Trimming stripped 0 bases from V and 8 bases from J, with 31 bases between. The CDR3 bases are TGTGCCAGCAGTTTATGCAGTACTACAGGGCGGTCCGGGATTGGGTGGGAAAAACTGTTTTTT. Residues: CASSLCSTTGRSGIGWEKLFF.

The CDR3 DNA reads TGTGCCAGCAGCCCGGGACGAGCTAGCGGCGAGACCCAGTACTTC. This translates into CASSPGRASGETQYF. The chain uses TRBV5-4 and TRBJ2-5; TRBD2 aligns across 7 bases. Germline-derived CDR1 and CDR2 are SGHNT and YYREEE (reference sequence). V was pared by 4 bases and J by 5 bases, with 11 bases of the junction left unmatched. The CDR3 has 15 amino acids.

The CDR3 region has the DNA TGTGCCAGCAGTTTCCGGGGGTCCTACGAGCAGTACTTC. This sequence encodes CASSFRGSYEQYF. The J gene is TRBJ2-7, the V gene TRBV28; maybe TRBD2 (6 bases). The CDR3 covers 13 residues. CDR1 is MDHEN and CDR2 is SYDVKM in the germline V gene. Between the trimmed V and J ends, which lost 3 bases and 1 base, there was a span of 7 bases.

The rearrangement links TRBV29-1 to TRBJ2-5; TRBD1 might be the D (6 bases). The J call may be wrong; the DNA end is better matched by TRBJ2-7. This CDR3 has 12 residues. Germline CDR1 reads SQVTM; CDR2 reads ANQGSEA. The CDR3 DNA reads as TGCAGTGGAGCGACAGGATCCTACGAGCAGTACTTC. It yields the protein CSGATGSYEQYF.

The gene calls are TRBV5-4 and TRBJ1-4; D is undetermined. Trimming cost V 0 bases and J 0 bases, with 9 bases left between them. Germline-derived CDR1 and CDR2 are SGHNT and YYREEE (reference sequence). The CDR3 covers 16 residues. The CDR3 is CASSLGTGTTNEKLFF. CDR3 nucleotides: TGTGCCAGCAGCTTGGGGACGGGGACAACTAATGAAAAACTGTTTTTT.

The rearrangement joins TRBV4-1 to TRBJ1-1, with 7 bases lining up with TRBD1. The length of the CDR3 is 13 residues. CDR1 MGHRA and CDR2 YSYEKL come from the germline V gene. The J segment lost 7 bases and the V segment lost 4 bases, leaving 6 bases of the junction unmatched. The CDR3 sequence: CASSPGTELEAFF. CDR3 coding DNA: TGCGCCAGCAGCCCGGGGACAGAGCTTGAAGCTTTCTTT.

There are a few counts of this clone. V and J are TRBV2 and TRBJ1-5; perhaps TRBD1 as D (6 bases). V dropped 3 bases and J dropped 7 bases, with 16 bases sitting between them. The CDR3 is 15 amino acids. Per the germline V gene, CDR1 is SNHLY and CDR2 is FYNNEI. CDR3 sequence reads: CASSDSRGMGQPQHF. CDR3 coding DNA: TGTGCCAGCAGTGATTCCAGGGGAATGGGCCAGCCCCAGCATTTT.

CDR3 coding DNA: TGCGCCAGCAGCTTTCAGGGAACCGAATATGGCTACACCTTC. This gives the protein CASSFQGTEYGYTF. The chain employs TRBV5-1 and TRBJ1-2, with TRBD1 as a possible D gene (5 bases). The V gene's germline CDR1 is SGHRS and CDR2 YFSETQ. The CDR3 covers 14 residues. V was clipped by 2 bases and J by 5 bases, with 13 bases between them.

The chain recombines TRBV29-1 with TRBJ2-7; TRBD2 might be the D (6 bases). CDR3 size: 11 residues. Germline CDR1 SQVTM, CDR2 ANQGSEA. Trimming cost V 7 bases and J 2 bases, with 9 bases left between them. DNA for the CDR3: TGCAGCGGGGGAGGCACCTACGAGCAGTACTTC. This sequence encodes CSGGGTYEQYF.